This entry lists 14 T cell receptor beta chains sequenced from one sample in a study of blood T cell repertoires in COVID-19. Produced via immunoSEQ multiplex PCR; TCRdb's table is partial and in-frame only. The table shows approximately 350,000 clones, with 75% to 90% occurring only once. The source material was peripheral blood. The receptor source for this set is a woman in her sixties with COVID-19, enrolled during active disease.

J is TRBJ1-2 and V is TRBV27, with TRBD1 identical over 7 bases. The trim removed 1 base at V and 4 bases at J, leaving 3 bases unmatched. The CDR3 runs 14 residues. Per germline, CDR1 MNHEY and CDR2 SMNVEV (reference sequence). The CDR3 nucleotides read TGTGCCAGCAGTTTATTTAAGGGGGCCTATGGCTACACCTTC. Translating gives CASSLFKGAYGYTF.

The V call is TRBV19, the J call TRBJ2-7, with TRBD1 identical over 10 bases. Trimming at V came to 4 bases and at J to 3 bases, leaving 6 bases not matched to a gene. The CDR3 loop spans 15 amino acids. Looked up from germline, CDR1 is LNHDA and CDR2 is SQIVND (reference sequence). CDR3 sequence: CASSTTGQGFYEQYF. In DNA, the CDR3 is TGTGCCAGTAGTACGACGGGACAGGGGTTCTACGAGCAGTACTTC.

The gene calls are TRBV5-8 and TRBJ1-4, with D perhaps matching TRBD1 (5 bases). Between the trimmed V and J ends, which lost 6 bases and 10 bases, there was a span of 13 bases. This CDR3 is 12 amino acids long. The germline V gene has CDR1 SGHTS and CDR2 YDEGEE. CDR3 nucleotides: TGTGCCAGCACCCGCGGGGGTGTAAAACTGTTTTTT. Amino acids: CASTRGGVKLFF.

This chain joins TRBV28 and TRBJ1-4, with D tentatively TRBD1 (6 bases). Germline-derived CDR1 and CDR2 are MDHEN and SYDVKM. The CDR3 runs 16 residues. V lost 5 bases to trimming and J lost 8 bases, with 21 bases between them. CDR3 sequence (DNA): TGTGCCAGCAGTCCGACGACAAGGGGGGGTTTAGAAAAACTGTTTTTT. It yields the protein CASSPTTRGGLEKLFF.

This clone was recorded only once. The chain recombines TRBV6-6 with TRBJ1-4; possibly TRBD1 for D (6 bases). This CDR3 spans 18 amino acids. The germline V gene has CDR1 MNHNY and CDR2 SVGAGI (reference sequence). The ends were cut back, 5 bases at V and 6 bases at J, with 25 bases in the middle. CDR3 in DNA: TGTGCCAGCAGTCCCTCCCCAGGGGATCCTACTAAGTATGAAAAACTGTTTTTT. It is translated as CASSPSPGDPTKYEKLFF.

This clone was seen once. The chain couples TRBV7-3 to TRBJ1-5, with a possible D match to TRBD1 (6 bases). Germline CDR1 and CDR2: SGHTA and FQGTGA. Trimming cost V 0 bases and J 4 bases, with 10 bases left between them. The CDR3 contains 15 residues. The CDR3: CASSLTGAVNQPQHF. CDR3 coding DNA: TGTGCCAGCAGCTTAACGGGGGCAGTAAATCAGCCCCAGCATTTT.

CDR3 nucleotides: TGTGCCAGCAGCACACAGGGAGTCAGCAATCAGCCCCAGCATTTT. As protein: CASSTQGVSNQPQHF. The chain combines TRBV2 with TRBJ1-5, with D possibly matching TRBD1 (6 bases). The CDR3 has 15 amino acids. Germline V gene lookup returns CDR1 SNHLY and CDR2 FYNNEI. Trimming took off 6 bases at V and 1 base at J, with 13 bases between the two ends.

The rearrangement joins TRBV29-1 to TRBJ2-5, with D perhaps TRBD1 (5 bases). Trimming cost V 4 bases and J 5 bases, with 14 bases left between them. Germline values: CDR1 SQVTM, CDR2 ANQGSEA. This CDR3 comprises 13 residues. The CDR3 DNA is TGCAGCGTTGTTGGCAGGGCGACGGAGACCCAGTACTTC. The encoded protein is CSVVGRATETQYF.

V is TRBV11-2 and J is TRBJ2-7; D possibly corresponds to TRBD1 (5 bases). The germline gives CDR1 SGHAT, CDR2 FQNNGV. Trimming stripped 5 bases from V and 0 bases from J, with 17 bases between. The CDR3 consists of 16 residues. The CDR3 is CASSPRGQRSSYEQYF. The CDR3 DNA follows: TGTGCCAGCAGCCCAAGGGGCCAACGGAGCTCCTACGAGCAGTACTTC.

The rearrangement uses TRBV9 and TRBJ1-2, with a tentative D call TRBD1 (5 bases). The CDR3 totals 15 residues. The V end lost 0 bases, the J end lost 8 bases, and 17 bases lay between the germline ends. CDR1 is SGDLS and CDR2 is YYNGEE in the germline V gene. CDR3 coding DNA: TGTGCCAGCAGCGTAGGGATCACCTCCGGGGGGGGCTACACCTTC. It is translated as CASSVGITSGGGYTF.

Of note for this clone: The sample holds other DNA sequences that translate to the same CDR3. This sequence joins TRBV9 and TRBJ2-5; 12 positions match TRBD2. CDR1 SGDLS and CDR2 YYNGEE come from the germline V gene. V dropped 4 bases and J dropped 5; count of bases not matched to a gene: 18. CDR3 length equals 19 residues. The DNA of the CDR3 is TGTGCCAGCAGCCGAGGGGGGCCCCTAGCGGGGGGGCCGGGTGAGACCCAGTACTTC. Translated: CASSRGGPLAGGPGETQYF.

The V and J genes are TRBV25-1 and TRBJ1-3; D gene unclear. The V and J ends lost 4 bases and 2 bases respectively, with 12 bases between them. CDR3 length equals 15 residues. Germline lookup yields CDR1 MGHDK and CDR2 SYGVNS. The CDR3 coding sequence is TGTGCCAGCAGTGTCCCGGGATACACTGGAAACACCATATATTTT. It encodes CASSVPGYTGNTIYF.

The V and J genes are TRBV19 and TRBJ2-5; 7 bases agree with TRBD1. The J segment lost 4 bases and the V segment lost 5 bases, leaving 10 bases of the junction unmatched. This CDR3 region has 15 residues. Germline values: CDR1 LNHDA, CDR2 SQIVND (reference sequence). CDR3 protein: CASSYSSGQVETQYF. The CDR3 bases are TGTGCCAGTAGTTACTCTTCCGGACAGGTAGAGACCCAGTACTTC.

The rearrangement joins TRBV11-3 to TRBJ2-5, with 7 positions matching TRBD1. Germline V gene lookup returns CDR1 SGHNT and CDR2 YENEEA. J gave up 13 bases and V 0 bases, and 8 bases lay outside the gene matches. The CDR3 totals 13 residues. DNA of the CDR3: TGTGCCAGCAGCTTAGAGATAAGGGGGCGCCTGTACTTC. Translation gives CASSLEIRGRLYF.